Following are 5 T cell receptor beta chains from one sample sequenced in a study of Tregs in tolerant kidney transplant recipients (dated by TCRdb to the late 2010s). The library was built by means of the immunoSEQ multiplex PCR assay. As stored in TCRdb, this immuneACCESS dataset retains in-frame rearrangements with V and J assigned. A fraction of the clones does not appear; measured against another copy, unresolved V genes explain less than half of the discrepancy, and the remainder lacks a known reason. The sample has 15,000 to 17,000 clones on record, approximately 94% of them singletons. About an eighth of the sample is held by the ten biggest clonotypes. Source material: CD8+ T cells from blood. These TCRs come from a human donor in good health.

In its sample, this clone was seen once. This chain links TRBV19 with TRBJ1-6; D not resolved. Trimming took 6 bases from V and 8 from J, leaving 14 bases between them. The CDR3 totals 14 residues. The germline V gene encodes CDR1 LNHDA and CDR2 SQIVND (reference sequence). The CDR3 DNA is TGTGCCAGTAGAGGGCGGACGGAATATTCACCCCTCCACTTT. It is translated as CASRGRTEYSPLHF.

The CDR3 reads CASSRAWGGETQYF. The CDR3 nucleotides are TGCGCCAGCAGCCGCGCGTGGGGTGGCGAGACCCAGTACTTC. This sequence joins TRBV4-3 and TRBJ2-5; no clear D. The CDR3 has 14 amino acids. CDR1 and CDR2 (germline): LGHNA, YSLEER. V lost 4 bases to trimming and J lost 5 bases, with 14 bases between them.

V and J are TRBV11-3 and TRBJ2-1; possibly TRBD2 for D (5 bases). Germline CDR1 and CDR2: SGHNT and YENEEA. V was clipped by 4 bases and J by 6 bases, with 19 bases between them. This CDR3 contains 16 residues. CDR3 nucleotides: TGTGCCAGCAGCTACACTATGCATAGGAGCGGCAATGAGCAGTTCTTC. Amino acids: CASSYTMHRSGNEQFF.

J is TRBJ2-7 and V is TRBV6-5, with no clear D. This CDR3 region has 13 residues. The germline V gene encodes CDR1 MNHEY and CDR2 SVGAGI. Trimming removed 7 bases at V and 3 bases at J, with 13 bases between. The CDR3 DNA follows: TGTGCCAGCACCTTCGGTCCGCACTACGAGCAGTACTTC. Protein product: CASTFGPHYEQYF.

The V gene is TRBV30, the J gene TRBJ2-7; no firm D call. CDR3 length equals 14 residues. V was shortened by 0 bases and J by 3 bases, with 12 bases between the two germline ends. Germline CDR1 and CDR2: GTSNPN and SVGIG (reference sequence). CDR3 protein: CAWSVDGTRYEQYF. DNA of the CDR3: TGTGCCTGGAGTGTTGATGGAACCCGCTACGAGCAGTACTTC.